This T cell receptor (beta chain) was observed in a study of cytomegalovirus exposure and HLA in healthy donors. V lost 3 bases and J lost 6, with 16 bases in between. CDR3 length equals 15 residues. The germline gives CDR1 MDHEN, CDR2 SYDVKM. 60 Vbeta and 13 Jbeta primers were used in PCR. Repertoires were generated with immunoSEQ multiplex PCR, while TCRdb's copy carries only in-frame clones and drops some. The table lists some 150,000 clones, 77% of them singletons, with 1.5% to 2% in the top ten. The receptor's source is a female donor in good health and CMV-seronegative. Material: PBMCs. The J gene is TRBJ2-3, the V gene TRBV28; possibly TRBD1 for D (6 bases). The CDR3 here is CASSFVGAPDDTQYF. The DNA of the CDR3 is TGTGCCAGCAGTTTTGTGGGGGCCCCGGATGATACGCAGTATTTT. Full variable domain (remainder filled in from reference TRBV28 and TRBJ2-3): DVKVTQSSRYLVKRTGEKVFLECVQDMDHENMFWYRQDPGLGLRLIYFSYDVKMKEKGDIPEGYSVSREKKERFSLILESASTNQTSMYLCASSFVGAPDDTQYFGPGTRLTVL.